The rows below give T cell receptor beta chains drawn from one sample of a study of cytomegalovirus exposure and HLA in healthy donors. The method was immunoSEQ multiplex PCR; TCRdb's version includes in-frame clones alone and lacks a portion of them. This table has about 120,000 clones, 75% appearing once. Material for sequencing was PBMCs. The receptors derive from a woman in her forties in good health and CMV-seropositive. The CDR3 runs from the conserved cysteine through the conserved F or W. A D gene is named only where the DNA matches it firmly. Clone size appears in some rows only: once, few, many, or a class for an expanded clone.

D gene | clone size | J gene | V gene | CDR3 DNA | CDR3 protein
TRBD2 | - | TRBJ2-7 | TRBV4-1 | TGCGCCAGCAGCCGAACTAGCGAGGGGACTTTCTACGAGCAGTACTTC | CASSRTSEGTFYEQYF
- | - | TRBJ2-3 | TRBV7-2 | TGTGCCAGCAGCTTTGAAGCGGATAGCACAGATACGCAGTATTTT | CASSFEADSTDTQYF
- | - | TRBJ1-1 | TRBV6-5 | TGTGCCAGCAGTTATGGCTCAGCTGAAGCTTTCTTT | CASSYGSAEAFF
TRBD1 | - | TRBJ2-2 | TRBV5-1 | TGCGCCAGCAGCTTCGGACAGGGCGACGGGGAGCTGTTTTTT | CASSFGQGDGELFF
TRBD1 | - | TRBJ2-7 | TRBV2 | TGTGCCAGCAGCGTTGACAGGGGAGGCGAGCAGTACTTC | CASSVDRGGEQYF
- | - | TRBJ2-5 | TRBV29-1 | TGCAGCGTTTCGGTAGAGACCCAGTACTTC | CSVSVETQYF
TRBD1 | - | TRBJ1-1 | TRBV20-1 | TGCAGTGCCCCATGGGACAGGGAAGCTTTCTTT | CSAPWDREAFF
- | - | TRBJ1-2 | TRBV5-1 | TGCGCCAGCAGCTTGGTTGGGGAGGAGGGCTACACCTTC | CASSLVGEEGYTF
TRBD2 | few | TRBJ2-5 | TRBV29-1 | TGCAGCGTTGATTTCCCGTTAGCGGGAGGTGGGAAGACCCAGTACTTC | CSVDFPLAGGGKTQYF
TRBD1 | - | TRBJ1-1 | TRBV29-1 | TGCAGCGTTGACAGGGGGTCGGGAATGAACACTGAAGCTTTCTTT | CSVDRGSGMNTEAFF
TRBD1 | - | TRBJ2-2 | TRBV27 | TGTGCCAGCAGTCCGACAGGGAGGGAGCTGTTTTTT | CASSPTGRELFF
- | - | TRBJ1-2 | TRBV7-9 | TGTGCCAGCAGCTTAGGTGCAGGGTCGGGCGGCTACACCTTC | CASSLGAGSGGYTF
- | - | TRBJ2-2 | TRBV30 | TGTGCCTGGAGACGTTCGGGGACCGGGGAGCTGTTTTTT | CAWRRSGTGELFF
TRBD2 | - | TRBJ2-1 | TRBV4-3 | TGCGCCAGCAGCCCCGGGACTAGCGGGAGGAATGAGCAGTTCTTC | CASSPGTSGRNEQFF
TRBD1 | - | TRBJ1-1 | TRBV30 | TGTGCCTGGGGGAAACCACGACAGGGGGACACTGAAGCTTTCTTT | CAWGKPRQGDTEAFF
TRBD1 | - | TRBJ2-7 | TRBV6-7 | TGTGCCAGCAGTTTGAGGTCGGAGCAGGGGGATTCGGACGAGCAGTACTTC | CASSLRSEQGDSDEQYF
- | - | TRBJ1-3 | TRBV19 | TGTGCCAGTAGTATACTGTCTGGAAACACCATATATTTT | CASSILSGNTIYF
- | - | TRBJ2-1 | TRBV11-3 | TGTGCCAGCAGCCCCCAAGGGAGCTCCTACAATGAGCAGTTCTTC | CASSPQGSSYNEQFF
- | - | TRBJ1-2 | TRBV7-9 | TGTGCCAGCAGCTTAATGGCAGGGCCTAACTATGGCTACACCTTC | CASSLMAGPNYGYTF
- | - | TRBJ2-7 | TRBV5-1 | TGCGCCAGCAGCGGACCGACAGAGTACCCCTACGAGCAGTACTTC | CASSGPTEYPYEQYF
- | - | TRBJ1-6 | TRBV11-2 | TGTGCCAGCAACCAAGAAGGGGTTTCATATTCACCCCTCCACTTT | CASNQEGVSYSPLHF
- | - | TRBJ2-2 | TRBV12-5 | TGTGCTAGTGGTTTGTATAGGAACACCGGGGAGCTGTTTTTT | CASGLYRNTGELFF
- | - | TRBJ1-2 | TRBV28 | TGTGCCAGCGAACTCATGAACTATGGCTACACCTTC | CASELMNYGYTF
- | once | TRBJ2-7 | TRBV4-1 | TGCGCCAGCAGCCAAGTACAGGGAGGGTCCTACGAGCAGTACTTC | CASSQVQGGSYEQYF
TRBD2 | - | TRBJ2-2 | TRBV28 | TGTGCCAGCAGCCCAAGGGCGAGCGGGAGGTTCACCGGGGAGCTGTTTTTT | CASSPRASGRFTGELFF
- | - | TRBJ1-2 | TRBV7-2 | TGTGCCAGCAGCTGGACAGTACTTGCCGGCTACACCTTC | CASSWTVLAGYTF
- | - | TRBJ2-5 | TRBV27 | TGTGCCAGCAGTTTGGTAACAGAGATAACCCAGTACTTC | CASSLVTEITQYF
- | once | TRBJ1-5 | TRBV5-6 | TGTGCTAGCAGCAGGACAGCCGATCAGCCCCAGCATTTT | CASSRTADQPQHF
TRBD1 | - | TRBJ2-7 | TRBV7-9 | TGTGCCAGCAGCTTAGGAGACAGGGACGAGCAGTACTTC | CASSLGDRDEQYF
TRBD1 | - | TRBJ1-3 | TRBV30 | TGTGCCTGGCTAACGGGACAGGGAAGGCACTCTGGAAACACCATATATTTT | CAWLTGQGRHSGNTIYF
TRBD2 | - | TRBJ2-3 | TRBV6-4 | TGTGCCAGCAGTGAAACAGGGCTAGCGGGAGCAGATACGCAGTATTTT | CASSETGLAGADTQYF
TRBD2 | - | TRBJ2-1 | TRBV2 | TGTGCCAGCAGTGGCAGAAGAGGCGGGACTAGCGGGAATAATGAGCAGTTCTTC | CASSGRRGGTSGNNEQFF
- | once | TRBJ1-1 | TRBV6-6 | TGTGCCAGCAGTTACTCCAGGACAAGCACTGAAGCTTTCTTT | CASSYSRTSTEAFF
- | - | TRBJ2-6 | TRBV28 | TGTGCCAGCAGTTTATTGGTCGGTCTAAGCAACTCTGGGGCCAACGTCCTGACTTTC | CASSLLVGLSNSGANVLTF
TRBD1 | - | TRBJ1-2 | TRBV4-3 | TGCGCCAGCAGCCGTGGGGACAGGTTAGATGGCTACACCTTC | CASSRGDRLDGYTF
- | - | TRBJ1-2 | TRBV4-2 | TGTGCCAGCAGCCAAGAGGCAGTAAACTATGGCTACACCTTC | CASSQEAVNYGYTF
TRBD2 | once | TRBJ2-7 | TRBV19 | TGTGCCAGTAGTATAGAGAATAGCGGGAGGCCCAATTCCTACGAGCAGTACTTC | CASSIENSGRPNSYEQYF
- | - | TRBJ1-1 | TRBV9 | TGTGCCAGCAGCGTATCTAGGGGGGGGAACACTGAAGCTTTCTTT | CASSVSRGGNTEAFF
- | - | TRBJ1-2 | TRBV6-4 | TGTGCCAGCAGTGACTCAAGAGACTGGTCCCGGATTAACTATGGCTACACCTTC | CASSDSRDWSRINYGYTF
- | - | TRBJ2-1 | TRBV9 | TGTGCCAGCAGCCCTTCGGGGAGCTCCTACAATGAGCAGTTCTTC | CASSPSGSSYNEQFF
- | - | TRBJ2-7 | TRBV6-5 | TGTGCCAGCAGTTACTCCGGGGTTGACGAGCAGTACTTC | CASSYSGVDEQYF
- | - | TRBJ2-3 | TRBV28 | TGTGCCAGCAGTTTACAGGGTTCGTCAGATACGCAGTATTTT | CASSLQGSSDTQYF
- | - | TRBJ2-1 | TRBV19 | TGTGCCAGTAGTGGCCGCGCGGGGGCGGCCTACAATGAGCAGTTCTTC | CASSGRAGAAYNEQFF